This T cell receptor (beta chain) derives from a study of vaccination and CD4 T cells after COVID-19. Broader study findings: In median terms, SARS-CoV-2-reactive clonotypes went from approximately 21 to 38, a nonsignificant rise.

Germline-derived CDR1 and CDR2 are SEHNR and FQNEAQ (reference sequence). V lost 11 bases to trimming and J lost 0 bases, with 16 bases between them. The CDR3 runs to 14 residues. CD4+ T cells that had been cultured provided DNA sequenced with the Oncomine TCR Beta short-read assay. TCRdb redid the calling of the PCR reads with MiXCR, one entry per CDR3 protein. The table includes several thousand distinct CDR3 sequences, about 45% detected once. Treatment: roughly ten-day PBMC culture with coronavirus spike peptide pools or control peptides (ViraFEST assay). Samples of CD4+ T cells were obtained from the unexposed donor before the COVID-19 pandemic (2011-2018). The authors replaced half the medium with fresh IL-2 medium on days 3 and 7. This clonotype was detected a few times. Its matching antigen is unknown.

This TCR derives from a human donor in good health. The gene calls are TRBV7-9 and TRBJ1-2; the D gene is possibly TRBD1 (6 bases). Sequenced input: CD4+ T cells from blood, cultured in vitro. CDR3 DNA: TGTGCCGGCGGGGCAGGGGCCGCTAACTATGGCTACACCTTC. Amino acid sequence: CAGGAGAANYGYTF.